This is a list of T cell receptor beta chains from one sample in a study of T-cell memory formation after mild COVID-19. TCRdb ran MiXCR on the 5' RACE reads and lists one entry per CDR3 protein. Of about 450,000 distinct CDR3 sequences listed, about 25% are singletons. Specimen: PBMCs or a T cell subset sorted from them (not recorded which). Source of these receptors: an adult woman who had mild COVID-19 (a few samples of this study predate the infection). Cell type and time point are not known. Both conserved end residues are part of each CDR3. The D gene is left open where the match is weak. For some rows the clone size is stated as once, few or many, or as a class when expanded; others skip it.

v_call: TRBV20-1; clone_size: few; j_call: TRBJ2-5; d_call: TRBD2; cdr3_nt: TGCAGTGCTAGTCCCCTAGCGGGGGCCCAAGAGACCCAGTACTTC; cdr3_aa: CSASPLAGAQETQYF
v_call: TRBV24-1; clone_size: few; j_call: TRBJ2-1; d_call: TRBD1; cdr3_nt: TGTGCCACCAGTGATTTAGCGGACAGGGTTCCGAGTGAGCAGTTCTTC; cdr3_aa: CATSDLADRVPSEQFF
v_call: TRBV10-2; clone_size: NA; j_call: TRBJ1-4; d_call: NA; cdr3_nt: TGCGCCAGCAGTTGGGGATTGAGGTTTGAAAAACTGTTTTTT; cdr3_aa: CASSWGLRFEKLFF
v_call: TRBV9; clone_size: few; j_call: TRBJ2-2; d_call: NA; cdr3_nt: TGTGCCAGCAGCCCGTCCCGGGACACATTCGGTAGGACCGGGGAGCTGTTTTTT; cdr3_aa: CASSPSRDTFGRTGELFF
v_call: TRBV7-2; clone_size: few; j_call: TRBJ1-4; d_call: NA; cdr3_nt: TGTGCCAGCAGCTTAGCGGGAAGTGTACTGACTAATGAAAAACTGTTTTTT; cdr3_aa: CASSLAGSVLTNEKLFF
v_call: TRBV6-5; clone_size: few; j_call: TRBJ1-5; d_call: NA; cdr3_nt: TGTGCCAGCAGTTACTCTGGGCTTACCAATCAGCCCCAGCATTTT; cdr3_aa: CASSYSGLTNQPQHF
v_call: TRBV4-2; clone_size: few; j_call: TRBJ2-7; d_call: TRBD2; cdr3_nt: TGTGCCAGCAGCCAAGCGACTAGCGGGGGCTACGAGCAGTACTTC; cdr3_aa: CASSQATSGGYEQYF
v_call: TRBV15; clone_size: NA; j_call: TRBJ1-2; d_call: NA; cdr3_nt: TGTGCCACCAGCAGGATTCTTGGGGATGGTGGCTACACCTTC; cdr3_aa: CATSRILGDGGYTF
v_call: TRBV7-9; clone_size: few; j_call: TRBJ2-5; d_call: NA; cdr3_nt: TGTGCCAGCAGCCACCTGGGTAGCGGCGAAGAGACCCAGTACTTC; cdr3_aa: CASSHLGSGEETQYF
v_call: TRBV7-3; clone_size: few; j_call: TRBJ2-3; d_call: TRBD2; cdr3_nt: TGTGCCAGCAGCTTCCAGCGGGGGGGCCGAGATACGCAGTATTTT; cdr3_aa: CASSFQRGGRDTQYF
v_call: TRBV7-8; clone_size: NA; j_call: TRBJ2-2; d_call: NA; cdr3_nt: TGTGCCAGCAGCCATTTCCAAGGGTTGGGCACCGGGGAGCTGTTTTTT; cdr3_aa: CASSHFQGLGTGELFF
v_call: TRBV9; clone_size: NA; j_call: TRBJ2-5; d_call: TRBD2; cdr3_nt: TGTGCCAGCAGCGTAGTGGGGCTAGCGGGGGTCCAAGAGACCCAGTACTTC; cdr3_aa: CASSVVGLAGVQETQYF
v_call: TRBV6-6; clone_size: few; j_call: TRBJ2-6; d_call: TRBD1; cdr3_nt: TGTGCCAGTCTTAAGGACAGGGGAGGATCTGGGGCCAACGTCCTGACTTTC; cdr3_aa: CASLKDRGGSGANVLTF
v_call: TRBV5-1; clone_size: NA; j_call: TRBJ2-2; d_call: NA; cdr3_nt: TGCGCCAGCAGCCCCGCGCGGGTAACCGGGGAGCTGTTTTTT; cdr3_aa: CASSPARVTGELFF
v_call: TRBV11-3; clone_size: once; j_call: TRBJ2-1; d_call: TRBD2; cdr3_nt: TGTGCCAGCAGCTTAGTTCCGCGGGAGATCAGCGAGCAGTTCTTC; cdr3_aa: CASSLVPREISEQFF
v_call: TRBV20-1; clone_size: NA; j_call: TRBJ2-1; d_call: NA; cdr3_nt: TGCAGTGCTAGAGAACAGGGGACTCCCTACAATGAGCAGTTCTTC; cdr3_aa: CSAREQGTPYNEQFF
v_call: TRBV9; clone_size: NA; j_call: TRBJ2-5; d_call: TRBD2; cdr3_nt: TGTGCCAGCAGCGTAGGGGGAGGGTACGGCGTACGAGAGACCCAGTACTTC; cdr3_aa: CASSVGGGYGVRETQYF
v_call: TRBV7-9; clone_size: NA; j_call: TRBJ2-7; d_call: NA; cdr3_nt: TGTGCCAGCAGCTTAGTTATACGCCCCTACGAGCAGTACTTC; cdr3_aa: CASSLVIRPYEQYF
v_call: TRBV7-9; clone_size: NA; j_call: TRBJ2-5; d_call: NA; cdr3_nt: TGTGCCAGCAGCGGGTGGGGGACTTCACTCCAAGAGACCCAGTACTTC; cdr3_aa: CASSGWGTSLQETQYF
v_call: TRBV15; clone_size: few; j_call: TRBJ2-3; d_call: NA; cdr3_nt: TGTGCCACCAGCAGAGGAAATCCCGGTACGCAGTATTTT; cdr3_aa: CATSRGNPGTQYF
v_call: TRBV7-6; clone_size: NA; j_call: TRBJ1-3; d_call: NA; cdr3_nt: TGTGCCAGCAGCTTAAGGCCCCTCCGGGGAAACACCATATATTTT; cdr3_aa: CASSLRPLRGNTIYF
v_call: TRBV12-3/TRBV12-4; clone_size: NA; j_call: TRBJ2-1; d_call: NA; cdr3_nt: TGTGCCAGCAGTTCGGGATTTCCCCTGCTTTTCTTC; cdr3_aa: CASSSGFPLLFF
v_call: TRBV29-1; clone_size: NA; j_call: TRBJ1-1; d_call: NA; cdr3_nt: TGCAGCGTTGGAGCCCCTGAACGGGGAGACACTGAAGCTTTCTTT; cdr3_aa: CSVGAPERGDTEAFF
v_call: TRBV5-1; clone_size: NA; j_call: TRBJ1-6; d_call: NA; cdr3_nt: TGCGCCAGCAGCTTGGGTAGCTATAATTCACCCCTCCACTTT; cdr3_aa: CASSLGSYNSPLHF
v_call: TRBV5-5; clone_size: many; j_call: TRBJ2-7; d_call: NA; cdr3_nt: TGTGCCAGCAGCTGGGACTTTGCCTACGAGCAGTACTTC; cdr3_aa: CASSWDFAYEQYF
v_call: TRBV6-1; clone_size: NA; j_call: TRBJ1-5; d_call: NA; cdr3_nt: TGTGCCAGCAGTGAAGGGACATATTATAGCAATCAGCCCCAGCATTTT; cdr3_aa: CASSEGTYYSNQPQHF
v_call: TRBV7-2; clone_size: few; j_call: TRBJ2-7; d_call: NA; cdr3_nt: TGTGCCAGCAGTTCCAGCGGCAGAAACATTTACGAGCAGTACTTC; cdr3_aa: CASSSSGRNIYEQYF
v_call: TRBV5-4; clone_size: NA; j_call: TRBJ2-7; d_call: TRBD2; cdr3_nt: TGTGCCAGCAGCCACCGGGGGGGTCTTAGGGACGAGCAGTACTTC; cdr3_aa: CASSHRGGLRDEQYF
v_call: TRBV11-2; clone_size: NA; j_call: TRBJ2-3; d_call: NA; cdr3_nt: TGTGCCAGCAGCCCCACTAGCCCAGGGTCGGATACGCAGTATTTT; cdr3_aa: CASSPTSPGSDTQYF
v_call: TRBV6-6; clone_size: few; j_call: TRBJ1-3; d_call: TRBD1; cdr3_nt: TGTGCCAGCAGTTGGACAGGGCTAAGCTCTGGAAACACCATATATTTT; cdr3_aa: CASSWTGLSSGNTIYF
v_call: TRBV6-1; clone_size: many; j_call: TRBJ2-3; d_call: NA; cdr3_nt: TGTGCCAGCAGTGCGGGAGGCACAGATACGCAGTATTTT; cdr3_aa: CASSAGGTDTQYF
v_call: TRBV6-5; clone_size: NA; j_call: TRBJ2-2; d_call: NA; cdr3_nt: TGTGCCAGCAGTTATGGCCGCCGGCGGGGCGGGGAGCTGTTTTTT; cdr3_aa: CASSYGRRRGGELFF
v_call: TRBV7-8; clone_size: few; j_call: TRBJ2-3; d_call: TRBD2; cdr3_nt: TGTGCCAGCAGCTCAAGATTCCCGGGACTAGCGGGAGGGCCCACAGATACGCAGTATTTT; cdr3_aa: CASSSRFPGLAGGPTDTQYF